Given below is one T cell receptor (beta chain) in context. The record originates from a study of blood T cell repertoires in COVID-19. Study details: Samples of COVID-19 (acute and convalescent) were obtained from the United States, Italy and Spain. Nucleic acid was either cDNA or gDNA, and it came from T cells, B-cell-depleted T cells, or PBMCs.

Original data processing: Amplification of reference gene primers was used by the study to estimate nucleated cell counts. Assay used: immunoSEQ multiplex PCR; TCRdb lists only in-frame clones, some missing. V, J and clone size are those of that table, while D and trimming were read from the DNA. The data contain tens of thousands of clones, approximately 88% of them seen just once; the ten biggest clones take up 4% to 5.5%. The source is a man aged 50 to 60 with active COVID-19. Material: peripheral blood.

In nucleotides, the CDR3 is TGTGCCAGCAGCTTAGTCGGACAAGCCTACGAGCAGTACTTC. This gives the protein CASSLVGQAYEQYF. V usage is TRBV7-8 and J usage is TRBJ2-7; tentative D call: TRBD1 (5 bases). The length of the CDR3 is 14 residues. Trimming took off 1 base at V and 2 bases at J, with 9 bases between the two ends. CDR1 and CDR2 from the germline V gene are SGHVS and FQNEAQ.